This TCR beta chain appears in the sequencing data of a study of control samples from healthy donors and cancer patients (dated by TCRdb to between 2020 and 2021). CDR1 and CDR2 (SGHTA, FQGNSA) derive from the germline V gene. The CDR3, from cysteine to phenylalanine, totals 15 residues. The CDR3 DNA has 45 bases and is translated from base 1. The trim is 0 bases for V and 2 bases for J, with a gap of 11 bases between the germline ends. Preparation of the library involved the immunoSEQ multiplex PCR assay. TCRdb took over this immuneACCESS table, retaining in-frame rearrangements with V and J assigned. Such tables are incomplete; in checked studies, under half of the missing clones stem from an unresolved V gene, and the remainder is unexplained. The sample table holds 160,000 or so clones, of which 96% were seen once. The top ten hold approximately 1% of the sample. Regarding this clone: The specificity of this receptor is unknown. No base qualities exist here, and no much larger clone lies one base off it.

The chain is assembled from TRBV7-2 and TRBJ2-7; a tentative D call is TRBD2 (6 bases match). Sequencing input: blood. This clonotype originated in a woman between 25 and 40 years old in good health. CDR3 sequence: CASSLAAGTTYEQYF. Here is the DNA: TGTGCCAGCAGCTTAGCGGCGGGAACAACCTACGAGCAGTACTTC. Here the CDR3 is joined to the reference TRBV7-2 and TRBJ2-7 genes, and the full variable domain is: GAGVSQSPSNKVTEKGKDVELRCDPISGHTALYWYRQSLGQGLEFLIYFQGNSAPDKSGLPSDRFSAERTGGSVSTLTIQRTQQEDSAVYLCASSLAAGTTYEQYFGPGTRLTVT.